This T cell receptor beta chain was retrieved from a study of T-cell memory formation after mild COVID-19. General study findings and limits: Some responding clones appeared in pre-infection memory, suggesting cross-reactive memory joined. Whether day 37 second-wave clones are SARS-CoV-2-specific was not confirmed.

CDR3 length equals 12 residues. Germline V lookup: CDR1 MDHEN, CDR2 SYDVKM. V lost 3 bases, J lost 10 bases, and 12 bases lay in between. Only a few counts were recorded for this clonotype. Antigen specificity is unknown. TCRdb ran MiXCR on the 5' RACE reads and lists one entry per CDR3 protein. The sample shows fewer than 600,000 distinct CDR3 sequences, about 22% of them seen only once. The sequence came from an adult woman who had mild COVID-19 (a few samples of this study predate the infection). Cell type and time point are not known. The rearrangement joins TRBV28 to TRBJ1-1, with D possibly matching TRBD1 (6 bases). The material sequenced was PBMCs or a T cell subset sorted from them (not recorded which). The CDR3 sequence is CASSFGDTIAFF. Written as DNA, the CDR3 is TGTGCCAGCAGTTTCGGGGACACCATAGCTTTCTTT.